One sample yielded the 19 T cell receptor beta chains listed below, sequenced in a study of T cell responses to AZD1222 COVID-19 vaccine. Some clones are missing from TCRdb's copy, which holds only in-frame ones; the method was immunoSEQ multiplex PCR. This table holds some 130,000 clones, nearly 90% found once. Source: peripheral blood, taken 28 days after the second AZD1222 dose. These receptors came from an adult who received the AZD1222 COVID-19 vaccine.

The V call is TRBV9, the J call TRBJ2-1; tentative D call: TRBD2 (6 bases). V was trimmed by 3 bases and J by 4 bases, leaving 17 bases between them. The CDR3 spans 16 residues. CDR1 is SGDLS, CDR2 YYNGEE, per germline. CDR3: CASSGGLGGRYNEQFF. DNA for the CDR3: TGTGCCAGCAGCGGAGGGCTGGGGGGTAGGTACAATGAGCAGTTCTTC. Combining the CDR3 with reference TRBV9 and TRBJ2-1 gives the whole variable domain DSGVTQTPKHLITATGQRVTLRCSPRSGDLSVYWYQQSLDQGLQFLIQYYNGEERAKGNILERFSAQQFPDLHSELNLSSLELGDSALYFCASSGGLGGRYNEQFFGPGTRLTVL.

The genes are TRBV10-3 and TRBJ1-6; D gene ambiguous. Per germline, CDR1 ENHRY and CDR2 SYGVKD. V lost 5 bases, J lost 5 bases, and 13 bases lay in between. CDR3 length: 15 residues. The CDR3 DNA reads as TGTGCCATCAGTCCTTCATCGGGAGATAATTCACCCCTCCACTTT. Protein product: CAISPSSGDNSPLHF.

This rearrangement joins TRBV5-1 to TRBJ1-3; perhaps TRBD1 as D (5 bases). CDR1 and CDR2 from the germline V gene are SGHRS and YFSETQ. The V end lost 4 bases, the J end lost 2 bases, and 10 bases lay between the germline ends. This CDR3 spans 14 amino acids. CDR3: CASSPGGAGNTIYF. As DNA, the CDR3 is TGCGCCAGCAGCCCCGGGGGAGCTGGAAACACCATATATTTT.

The chain combines TRBV18 with TRBJ1-2, with a possible D match to TRBD1 (5 bases). Trimming cost V 5 bases and J 6 bases, with 13 bases left between them. The germline gives CDR1 KGHSH, CDR2 LQKENI. The CDR3 consists of 13 residues. The CDR3 nucleotides are TGTGCCAGCTCAGAGGGACTTGTCCATGGCTACACCTTC. Amino acid sequence: CASSEGLVHGYTF.

The DNA of the CDR3 is TGTGCCAGCAGCCAGGGCGGAATCGGGCAAGAGACCCAGTACTTC. Amino acids: CASSQGGIGQETQYF. The V and J genes are TRBV14 and TRBJ2-5; the D is unclear. The germline CDR1 and CDR2 sequences are SGHDN and FVKESK. The CDR3 is 15 residues long. Trimming cost V 3 bases and J 2 bases, with 13 bases left between them.

Points on this clone: Other nucleotide sequences from this sample produce the same CDR3. The rearrangement links TRBV5-1 to TRBJ2-1, with TRBD1 identical over 9 bases. Germline V gene data show CDR1 as SGHRS and CDR2 as YFSETQ. The trim removed 4 bases at V and 3 bases at J, leaving 8 bases unmatched. The CDR3 has 16 residues. CDR3 region: CASSPSGTGHYNEQFF. CDR3 DNA: TGCGCCAGCAGCCCCTCCGGGACAGGGCACTACAATGAGCAGTTCTTC.

The chain combines TRBV24-1 with TRBJ2-1; no clear D gene. V dropped 4 bases and J dropped 0 bases, with 12 bases sitting between them. CDR3 length equals 16 residues. Per germline, CDR1 KGHDR and CDR2 SFDVKD. CDR3 protein: CATSDSLLNSYNEQFF. In nucleotides, the CDR3 is TGTGCCACCAGTGACTCCCTATTGAACTCCTACAATGAGCAGTTCTTC.

The chain uses TRBV28 and TRBJ2-1, with TRBD1 matching over 9 bases. V shed 10 bases and J 9 bases; nucleotides not matched to a gene: 16. Germline V gene lookup returns CDR1 MDHEN and CDR2 SYDVKM. This CDR3 spans 15 amino acids. DNA for the CDR3: TGTGCCACCGATCCACAGGGGGCGCCTAGTGGTGAGCAGTTCTTC. Translating it yields CATDPQGAPSGEQFF.

J is TRBJ2-7 and V is TRBV27; 10 bases align to TRBD1. The CDR3 runs 15 residues. V lost 5 bases, J lost 2 bases, and 6 bases stayed unmatched. CDR1 MNHEY and CDR2 SMNVEV come from the germline V gene (reference sequence). The DNA of the CDR3 is TGTGCCAGCAGTCCCGGGACAGGGGTAACCTACGAGCAGTACTTC. Protein sequence: CASSPGTGVTYEQYF.

A few counts support this clone. The chain recombines TRBV6-4 with TRBJ1-6; D is possibly TRBD1 (6 bases). The V gene lost 2 bases and the J gene lost 11 bases, with 13 bases spanning the gap. From germline, CDR1 is MRHNA and CDR2 SNTAGT. The CDR3 runs 14 residues. The CDR3 reads CASSDRGEGAPLHF. Written as DNA, the CDR3 is TGTGCCAGCAGTGACAGGGGGGAAGGGGCACCCCTCCACTTT.

The chain has TRBV5-1 and TRBJ2-5, with 7 bases lining up with TRBD2. Germline CDR1 SGHRS, CDR2 YFSETQ. V lost 4 bases, J lost 2 bases, and 14 bases stayed unmatched. The CDR3 has 17 amino acids. CDR3 coding DNA: TGCGCCAGCAGCATCGGGACTACCTCGACAGTTCAAGAGACCCAGTACTTC. Translation: CASSIGTTSTVQETQYF. Using reference TRBV5-1 and TRBJ2-5 for the parts outside the CDR3, the full variable domain is KAGVTQTPRYLIKTRGQQVTLSCSPISGHRSVSWYQQTPGQGLQFLFEYFSETQRNKGNFPGRFSGRQFSNSRSEMNVSTLELGDSALYLCASSIGTTSTVQETQYFGPGTRLLVL.

The rearrangement uses TRBV5-1 and TRBJ2-2, with a weak D call TRBD2 (5 bases). CDR3 length equals 17 residues. Trimming removed 3 bases at V and 3 bases at J, with 18 bases between. The germline gives CDR1 SGHRS, CDR2 YFSETQ. CDR3 sequence: CASSYREPEYDTGELFF. As DNA, the CDR3 is TGCGCCAGCAGCTACCGGGAACCCGAGTATGACACCGGGGAGCTGTTTTTT.

The chain couples TRBV14 to TRBJ2-2; TRBD2 matches 9 bases. V lost 3 bases and J lost 4; bases outside the gene matches: 9. This CDR3 is built from 17 residues. Germline assignment: CDR1 SGHDN and CDR2 FVKESK. This chain's CDR3 is CASSQTVTSGVTGELFF. The CDR3 bases are TGTGCCAGCAGCCAGACCGTGACTAGCGGAGTCACCGGGGAGCTGTTTTTT. Filled out from reference TRBV14 and TRBJ2-2, the complete variable domain reads EAGVTQFPSHSVIEKGQTVTLRCDPISGHDNLYWYRRVMGKEIKFLLHFVKESKQDESGMPNNRFLAERTGGTYSTLKVQPAELEDSGVYFCASSQTVTSGVTGELFFGEGSRLTVL.

The J gene is TRBJ2-6, the V gene TRBV9; 10 nucleotides align to TRBD1. The CDR3 runs to 18 residues. Germline CDR1 is SGDLS and CDR2 is YYNGEE. V shed 0 bases, J shed 0 bases, and the junction held 3 bases outside the gene matches. The CDR3 sequence is CASSVAGQGGSGANVLTF. CDR3 DNA: TGTGCCAGCAGCGTAGCTGGACAGGGGGGCTCTGGGGCCAACGTCCTGACTTTC.

The rearrangement links TRBV2 to TRBJ1-2; D unresolved. There are 11 residues in the CDR3. CDR1 and CDR2 from the germline V gene are SNHLY and FYNNEI. Trimming stripped 5 bases from V and 6 bases from J, with 7 bases between. The DNA of the CDR3 is TGTGCCAGCAGTTTCTACGATGGCTACACCTTC. Protein product: CASSFYDGYTF.

This chain links TRBV10-3 with TRBJ2-3, with TRBD2 identical over 10 bases. The germline CDR1 and CDR2 sequences are ENHRY and SYGVKD. The V and J ends lost 2 bases and 2 bases, in that order; junction bases with no gene match: 4. The CDR3 spans 16 residues. CDR3 residues: CAISEASGGLTDTQYF. CDR3 in DNA: TGTGCCATCAGTGAGGCTAGCGGGGGACTCACAGATACGCAGTATTTT.

The sample holds a few counts of this clone. The chain links TRBV19 to TRBJ1-1, with a possible D match to TRBD1 (6 bases). Trimming took 2 bases from V and 5 from J, leaving 9 bases between them. Germline V CDR1 and CDR2: LNHDA, SQIVND (reference sequence). The CDR3 is 13 amino acids. The CDR3 reads CASSIQGLTEAFF. CDR3 nucleotide sequence: TGTGCCAGTAGTATACAGGGGCTGACTGAAGCTTTCTTT.

A note on this clone: The CDR3 does not end in the conserved phenylalanine or tryptophan, so this is likely a read error. J is TRBJ2-7 and V is TRBV7-9, with 7 positions matching TRBD2. Germline values: CDR1 SEHNR, CDR2 FQNEAQ (reference sequence). The CDR3 extends over 12 amino acids. V was pared by 4 bases and J by 6 bases, with 3 bases of the junction left unmatched. The CDR3 DNA sequence: TGTGCCAGCAGCTGGGAGGGGCGCGAGCAGTACCTC. This translates into CASSWEGREQYL.

This chain joins TRBV6-5 and TRBJ1-4; D call uncertain. This CDR3 is built from 14 residues. CDR1 is MNHEY and CDR2 is SVGAGI in the germline V gene. The germline V and J ends were trimmed by 6 bases and 7 bases, with 15 bases remaining between them. CDR3 nucleotide sequence: TGTGCCAGCAGGGACCCCACAGTTCTTGAAAAACTGTTTTTT. Translation gives CASRDPTVLEKLFF.